The entry below gives a single TCR beta chain sequence along with its context. With 5 bases clipped from V and 3 bases from J, the junction kept 7 bases outside the gene matches. The CDR3 has 14 amino acids. Germline CDR1 SGHAT, CDR2 FQNNGV. These data originate in a study of blood T cell repertoires in COVID-19. Generated by immunoSEQ multiplex PCR, the TCRdb table keeps only in-frame clones and is missing some. This table holds over 250,000 clones, approximately 89% found once. Material: PBMCs or T cells enriched from blood (not recorded which). The receptor comes from a woman aged 55 to 70 who had recovered from COVID-19. V and J are TRBV11-2 and TRBJ2-7, with TRBD1 matching 7 bases. The CDR3 sequence is CASSPRQGYYEQYF. CDR3 DNA sequence: TGTGCCAGCAGCCCCCGACAGGGCTACTACGAGCAGTACTTC.